The clone carrying this TCR beta chain showed up just a few times. The data originate from a study of blood T cell repertoires in COVID-19. Study-wide context: The United States, Italy and Spain provided the acute and convalescent COVID-19 samples.

The CDR3 consists of 14 residues. The germline V gene encodes CDR1 SGHAT and CDR2 FQNNGV. V was trimmed by 4 bases and J by 5 bases, leaving 13 bases between them. Authors' analysis steps: Estimation of nucleated cell counts was performed using reference gene primer amplification. Assay used: immunoSEQ multiplex PCR; TCRdb lists only in-frame clones, some missing. V and J calls and clone size are copied from that table; D and trimming were computed from the DNA. The sample has about 230,000 clones, about 80% seen once; the top ten hold approximately 4.4%. The receptor comes from a man aged 45 to 65 with active or convalescent COVID-19. What was sequenced was peripheral blood. The rearrangement joins TRBV11-2 to TRBJ2-3, with D maybe TRBD2 (6 bases). The CDR3 spells CASSSPGRKDTQYF. The CDR3 coding sequence is TGTGCCAGCAGCTCTCCTGGGAGGAAAGATACGCAGTATTTT.